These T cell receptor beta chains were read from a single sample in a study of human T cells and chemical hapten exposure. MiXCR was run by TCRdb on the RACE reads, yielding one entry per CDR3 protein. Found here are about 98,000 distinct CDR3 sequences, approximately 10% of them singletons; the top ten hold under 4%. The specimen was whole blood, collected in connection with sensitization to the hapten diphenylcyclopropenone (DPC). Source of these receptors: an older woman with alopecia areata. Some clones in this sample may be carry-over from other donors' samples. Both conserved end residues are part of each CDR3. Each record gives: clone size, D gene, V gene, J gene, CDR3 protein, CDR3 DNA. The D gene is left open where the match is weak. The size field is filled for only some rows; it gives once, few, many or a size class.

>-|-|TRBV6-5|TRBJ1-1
CASGSYWRKDEAFF
TGTGCCAGCGGGTCGTACTGGAGGAAGGATGAAGCTTTCTTT
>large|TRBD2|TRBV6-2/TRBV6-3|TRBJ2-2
CASSKTYRLAGGFDTGELFF
TGTGCCAGCAGCAAAACCTACCGACTAGCGGGGGGTTTCGACACCGGGGAGCTGTTTTTT
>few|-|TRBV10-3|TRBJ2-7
CAISDQRQGYHEQYF
TGTGCCATCAGTGATCAGCGTCAAGGGTACCACGAGCAGTACTTC
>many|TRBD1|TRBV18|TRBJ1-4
CASSPGQGSATNEKLFF
TGTGCCAGCTCACCCGGACAGGGGTCGGCAACTAATGAAAAACTGTTTTTT
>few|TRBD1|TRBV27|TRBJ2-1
CASSLKGGYYNEQFF
TGTGCCAGCAGTTTAAAAGGGGGCTACTACAATGAGCAGTTCTTC
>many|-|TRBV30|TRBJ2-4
CALTTETTQYF
TGTGCCTTAACGACCGAGACGACGCAGTACTTC
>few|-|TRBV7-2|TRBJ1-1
CASSLVLLTNTEAFF
TGTGCCAGCAGCTTAGTACTCCTCACGAACACTGAAGCTTTCTTT
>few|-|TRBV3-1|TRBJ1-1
CASSPMEGGGEAFF
TGTGCCAGCAGCCCGATGGAAGGTGGAGGTGAAGCTTTCTTT
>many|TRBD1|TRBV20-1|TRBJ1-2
CSAGDRGYGYTF
TGCAGTGCTGGGGACAGGGGGTATGGCTACACCTTC
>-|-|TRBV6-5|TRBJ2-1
CASSYRRTYNEQFF
TGTGCCAGCAGTTACCGACGGACCTACAATGAGCAGTTCTTC
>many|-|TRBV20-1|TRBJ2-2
CSAILRNTGELFF
TGCAGTGCTATCCTCAGGAACACCGGGGAGCTGTTTTTT
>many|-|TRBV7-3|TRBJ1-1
CASSSGGPSLNTEAFF
TGTGCCAGCAGCTCGGGGGGGCCCTCCCTGAACACTGAAGCTTTCTTT
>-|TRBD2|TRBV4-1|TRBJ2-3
CAGSQERGGAPTDTQFF
TGCGCCGGCAGCCAAGAGAGGGGAGGGGCCCCCACAGATACGCAGTTTTTT
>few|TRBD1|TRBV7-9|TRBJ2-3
CASSLAEQPQGAQYF
TGTGCCAGCAGCTTAGCGGAGCAGCCCCAGGGGGCGCAGTATTTT
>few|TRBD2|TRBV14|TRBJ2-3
CASSQVPGTTTDTQYF
TGTGCCAGCAGCCAAGTTCCCGGGACTACAACAGATACGCAGTATTTT
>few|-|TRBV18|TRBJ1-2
CASSPAIGANYGYTF
TGTGCCAGCTCACCTGCAATCGGTGCTAACTATGGCTACACCTTC
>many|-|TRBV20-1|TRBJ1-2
CSARVGDPVARLYGYTF
TGCAGTGCTAGAGTTGGCGACCCCGTTGCCCGACTCTATGGCTACACCTTC
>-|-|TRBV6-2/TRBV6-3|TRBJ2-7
CASTQEGRGVFEQYF
TGTGCCAGCACCCAGGAGGGCAGGGGCGTATTCGAGCAGTACTTC
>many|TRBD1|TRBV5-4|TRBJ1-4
CASSQGANEKLFF
TGTGCCAGCAGCCAGGGGGCTAATGAAAAACTGTTTTTT
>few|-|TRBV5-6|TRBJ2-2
CASSLQLGTGELFF
TGTGCCAGCAGCTTACAGCTAGGCACCGGGGAGCTGTTTTTT
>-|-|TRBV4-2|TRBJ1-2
CASSQDGSYGYTF
TGTGCCAGCAGCCAAGATGGGAGCTATGGCTACACCTTC
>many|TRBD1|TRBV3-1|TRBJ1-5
CASSQTGTGHQPQHF
TGTGCCAGCAGCCAGACCGGGACAGGTCATCAGCCCCAGCATTTT
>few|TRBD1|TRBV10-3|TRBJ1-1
CAITRQGGEAFF
TGTGCCATCACTAGACAGGGAGGTGAAGCTTTCTTT
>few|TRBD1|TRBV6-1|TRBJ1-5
CASRVWDRVNTGAVQPQHF
TGTGCCAGCAGGGTCTGGGACAGGGTGAATACGGGGGCTGTTCAGCCCCAGCATTTT
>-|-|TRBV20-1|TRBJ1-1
CSASSPPAFF
TGCAGTGCCTCGTCCCCTCCGGCTTTCTTT
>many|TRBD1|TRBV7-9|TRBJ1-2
CASSPRTGNYGYTF
TGTGCCAGCAGCCCACGGACAGGGAACTATGGCTACACCTTC
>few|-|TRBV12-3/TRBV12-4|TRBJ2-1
CASSLARGYEQFF
TGTGCCAGCAGTTTAGCCAGGGGTTATGAGCAGTTCTTC
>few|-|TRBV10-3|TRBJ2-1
CAISASRGNEQFF
TGTGCCATCAGCGCCAGCCGGGGGAATGAGCAGTTCTTC
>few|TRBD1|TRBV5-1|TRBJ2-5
CASSRDRGGETQYF
TGCGCCAGCAGCCGAGACAGGGGCGGCGAGACCCAGTACTTC
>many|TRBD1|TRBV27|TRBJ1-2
CASSPGQRSNGYTF
TGTGCCAGCAGTCCGGGACAGCGAAGCAATGGCTACACCTTC
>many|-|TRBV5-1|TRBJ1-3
CASSSVGGNTIYF
TGCGCCAGCAGCTCGGTCGGAGGAAACACCATATATTTT
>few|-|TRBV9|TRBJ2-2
CASSVGPGAFTGELFF
TGTGCCAGCAGCGTAGGCCCAGGGGCGTTCACCGGGGAGCTGTTTTTT